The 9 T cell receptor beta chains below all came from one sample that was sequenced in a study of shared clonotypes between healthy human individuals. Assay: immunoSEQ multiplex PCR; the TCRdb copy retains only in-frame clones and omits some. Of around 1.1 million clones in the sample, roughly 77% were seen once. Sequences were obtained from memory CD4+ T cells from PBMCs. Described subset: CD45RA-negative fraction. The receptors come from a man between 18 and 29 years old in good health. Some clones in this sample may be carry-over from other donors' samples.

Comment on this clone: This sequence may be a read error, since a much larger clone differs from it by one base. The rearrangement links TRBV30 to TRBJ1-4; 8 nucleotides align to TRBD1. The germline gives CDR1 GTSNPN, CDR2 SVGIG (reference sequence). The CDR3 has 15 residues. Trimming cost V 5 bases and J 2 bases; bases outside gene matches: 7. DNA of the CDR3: TGTGCCTGGGGTGCCCAGGGGGCCACTAATGAAAAACTGTTTTTT. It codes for CAWGAQGATNEKLFF.

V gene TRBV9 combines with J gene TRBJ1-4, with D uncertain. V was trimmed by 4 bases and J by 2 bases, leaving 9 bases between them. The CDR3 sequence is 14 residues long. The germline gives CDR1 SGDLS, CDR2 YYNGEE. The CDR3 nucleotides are TGTGCCAGCAGCCTCGGCGGCACTAATGAAAAACTGTTTTTT. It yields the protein CASSLGGTNEKLFF.

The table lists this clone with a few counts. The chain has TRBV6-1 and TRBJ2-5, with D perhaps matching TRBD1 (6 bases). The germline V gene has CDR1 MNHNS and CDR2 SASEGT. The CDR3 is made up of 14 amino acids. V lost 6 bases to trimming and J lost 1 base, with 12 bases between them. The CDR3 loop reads CASSADSFQETQYF. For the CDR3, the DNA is TGTGCCAGCAGCGCGGACAGTTTCCAAGAGACCCAGTACTTC.

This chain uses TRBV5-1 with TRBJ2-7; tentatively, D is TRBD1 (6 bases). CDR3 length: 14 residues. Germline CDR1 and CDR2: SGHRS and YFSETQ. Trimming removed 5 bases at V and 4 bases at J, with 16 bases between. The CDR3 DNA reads TGCGCCAGCAGTGTGACGGACCAGGGGTACGAGCAGTACTTC. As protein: CASSVTDQGYEQYF.

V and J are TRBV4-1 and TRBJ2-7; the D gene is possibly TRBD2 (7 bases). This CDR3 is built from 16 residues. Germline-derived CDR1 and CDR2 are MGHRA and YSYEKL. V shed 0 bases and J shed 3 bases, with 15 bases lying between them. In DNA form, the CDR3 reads TGCGCCAGCAGCCAAGATGAGAGGGGGGGCTTCTACGAGCAGTACTTC. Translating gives CASSQDERGGFYEQYF.

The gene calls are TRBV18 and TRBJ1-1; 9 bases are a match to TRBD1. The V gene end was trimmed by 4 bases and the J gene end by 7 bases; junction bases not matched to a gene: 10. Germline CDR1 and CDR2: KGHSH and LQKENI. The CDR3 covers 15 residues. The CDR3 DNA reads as TGTGCCAGCTCACTAAACACAGGGGGCATTGGTGAAGCTTTCTTT. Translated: CASSLNTGGIGEAFF.

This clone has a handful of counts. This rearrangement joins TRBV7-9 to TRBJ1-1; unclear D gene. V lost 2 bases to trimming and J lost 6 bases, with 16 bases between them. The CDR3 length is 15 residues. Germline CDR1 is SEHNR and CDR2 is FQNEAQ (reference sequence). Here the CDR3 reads CASSLYVGDGAEAFF. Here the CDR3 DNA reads TGTGCCAGCAGCTTATACGTCGGGGATGGCGCTGAAGCTTTCTTT.

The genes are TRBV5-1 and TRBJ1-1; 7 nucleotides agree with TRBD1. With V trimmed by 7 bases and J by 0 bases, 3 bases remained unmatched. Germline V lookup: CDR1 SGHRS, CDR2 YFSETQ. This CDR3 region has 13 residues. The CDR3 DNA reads TGCGCCAGCGCGGGACAGTTGAACACTGAAGCTTTCTTT. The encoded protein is CASAGQLNTEAFF.

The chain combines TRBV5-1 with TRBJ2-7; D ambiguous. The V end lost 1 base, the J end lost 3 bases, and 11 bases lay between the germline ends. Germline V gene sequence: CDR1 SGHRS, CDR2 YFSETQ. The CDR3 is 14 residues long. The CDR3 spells CASSLPGLVYEQYF. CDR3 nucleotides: TGCGCCAGCAGCTTGCCCGGGCTAGTCTACGAGCAGTACTTC.